This T cell receptor (beta chain) was documented in a study of blood T cell repertoires in COVID-19. About the research overall: The origin of the acute and convalescent COVID-19 samples was the United States, Italy and Spain. Sources were T cells, B-cell-depleted T cells, or PBMCs; the material itself was cDNA or gDNA.

Germline CDR1 reads SNHLY; CDR2 reads FYNNEI. The V and J ends lost 2 bases and 6 bases respectively, with 8 bases between them. CDR3 length: 12 amino acids. As processed by the authors: Estimated nucleated cell counts came from reference gene primer amplification. Using immunoSEQ multiplex PCR, the repertoire was profiled, and TCRdb retains in-frame clones only, with some absent. The V and J calls and clone size were taken over from that table, and D and trimming were inferred from the DNA. The data contain roughly 200,000 clones, around nine tenths of them singletons. This chain joins TRBV2 and TRBJ2-7; D is perhaps TRBD1 (5 bases). Source material: peripheral blood. The receptor comes from a man between 60 and 70 years old with active or convalescent COVID-19. The DNA of the CDR3 is TGTGCCAGCAGTGAACAGGGCTCCGAGCAGTACTTC. Amino acids: CASSEQGSEQYF.